The entry below describes one T cell receptor beta chain. What antigen it recognizes has not been identified. Base-call qualities are not available, and no considerably larger clone is one nucleotide away. The library relied on the immunoSEQ multiplex PCR assay. A mixture of 60 forward primers for TCR Vbeta segments and 13 reverse primers for TCR Jbeta segments was used in the multiplex PCR. Amplification of the CDR3 region of rearranged TCR beta genes was performed with a multiplex PCR assay on genomic DNA. The amplified TCR beta libraries were sequenced on the Illumina HiSeq System as 87-base-pair reads. The source study handled its data this way. A later analysis counted approximately 84 million unique TCR beta chains across the 640 or so repertoires, and about 10 million of these chains were shared by at least two donors. Raw reads were error-corrected and collapsed into unique sequences by a nearest-neighbor algorithm in which closely related sequences were merged to remove PCR and sequencing errors. CDR3 sequences were aligned to IMGT reference sequences to assign V, D and J gene segments. For a sequence to be retained, at least a six-nucleotide match to both a V gene segment and a J gene segment was required. Rearrangements were called productive when the CDR3 lacked stop codons and stayed in frame with V and J; all others were non-productive. CDR3 was defined according to IMGT convention as the region running from the second conserved V-encoded cysteine to the conserved J-encoded phenylalanine. In an earlier analysis of 550 to 650 of the donors, sequences lacking an unambiguous match to a single V gene segment were excluded. An earlier analysis of almost 600 of the donors classified V segments as functional when productive rearrangements were above 56.7% and as segregating when the standard deviation between donors was above 5%. A statistical classification framework was developed to diagnose cytomegalovirus status using the catalog of TCR beta chain sequences. In a later analysis, V and J genes were assigned by comparing TCR nucleotide sequences against IMGT/GENE-DB human TR gene sequences. A later analysis assigned CDR3 sequences and most-parsimonious VDJ recombination scenarios with the TCRdist pipeline. In a later analysis, each TCR beta chain was defined by its CDR3 amino acid sequence together with its V-gene family, and reads without a unique V-gene family were excluded. In a later analysis, approximately 590 highly shared, low-generation-probability nucleotide sequences were removed to address suspected cross-contamination and a sequencing artifact. In a later analysis, a clonal expansion index was calculated for each public chain from normalized within-repertoire ranks of inferred template counts. A later analysis computed generation probabilities with a VDJ recombination model fitted to out-of-frame rearrangements, and checked the results against IGoR. In a later analysis, hypergeometric tests were used to score TCR-TCR, TCR-HLA and TCR-CMV co-occurrence, with a repertoire-size bias correction applied to TCR pairs. In a later analysis, false discovery rates were estimated by permuting HLA or CMV assignments 20 times. In a later analysis, co-occurring TCRs were grouped using DBSCAN, with TCRdist sequence similarity added in when clustering inside HLA-allele-positive subsets. Repertoires with fewer than 30,000 or more than 120,000 public chains were left out of co-occurrence clustering, as were four to six repertoires with anomalous nucleotide sharing. TCRdb limited this immuneACCESS table to in-frame rearrangements with V and J called. A share of clones is missing; checked studies link under half to unresolved V genes, and the rest is unexplained. That table is the source of V, J and clone size, and D and trimming were worked out from the DNA. The sample profile shows under 150,000 clones; 70% to 85% of them were found once. The ten largest clonotypes hold about 2.4% of the sample.

This specimen belongs to a study of cytomegalovirus exposure and HLA in healthy donors (TCRdb year 2017). Regarding the complete study: An earlier analysis of roughly 570 of the donors reported approximately 280 Gb of sequence data and around 100 million unique TCR beta sequences obtained from around 180 million T cells. Typing coverage varied by locus: roughly 620-640 donors for A, B, C, DRB1 and DQB1; 522 for DQA1; around 570 for DPA1; more than 450 for DPB1. HLA typing covered class I and class II loci at four-digit resolution. Every discovery cohort repertoire had been produced on one sequencing platform. Alongside the repertoire data, information on donor age, sex, ethnicity and CMV serostatus was compiled. Roughly five DR-DQ haplotypes were handled as single units for association and clustering, since linkage in the cohort was strong. A separate validation cohort of roughly 130 different subjects was used in addition to the approximately 700-subject first cohort. The study used immunosequencing to profile the T cell repertoires of hundreds of subjects and linked those repertoires to cytomegalovirus serostatus. A later genetic analysis used genome-wide SNP genotypes for about 55% of the 666 donors, treating that subset as a discovery cohort. Among the roughly 430 genotyped donors, around 79% belonged to the genetic ancestry cluster associated with self-reported Caucasian donors. A later analysis re-analyzed previously published TCR beta repertoires from approximately 700 donors and added high-resolution HLA genotyping to study TCR occurrence patterns. To decide whether each TCR beta V gene segment behaved as functional or pseudogenic, an earlier analysis of some 570 of the donors relied on high-throughput TCR beta sequencing. On average, about 200,000 unique TCR beta nucleotide sequences were sequenced per donor among 398 genotyped donors of the cohort, with around 19% of those sequences being non-productive. Rather than drawing on any new phenotypic data, the later analysis identified candidate immune exposures from TCR beta sequences and the way those sequences occurred across donors. Roughly 300 gigabases of sequencing data and 70 million to 95 million unique TCR sequences made up an early release that covered 500 to 700 HLA-typed donors. The study combined high-throughput TCR immunosequencing, statistical association of individual TCRs with disease status, and machine learning to predict cytomegalovirus infection status. The study aimed to test whether cataloging public T cell receptors could reveal signatures of past pathogen exposure.

Broader findings and caveats from the paper: A cluster of highly shared sequence variants was judged likely to be a technical artifact of the sequencing pipeline. According to a later analysis, TCR association rates differed among HLA loci, with DRB1 alleles showing the most associated TCRs and HLA-C alleles showing the fewest. A further reported finding was that TCR beta sequences accurately predicted the HLA-A and HLA-B alleles for most subjects in the first cohort. V-gene and J-gene trimming of TCR beta chains was associated with a missense DCLRE1C variant in a later genetic analysis, and the association was replicated in an independent cohort. In a later analysis, HLA-associated TCR beta chains were found to be more clonally expanded and to have lower generation probabilities than equally common non-associated chains. While some public TCRs were present in many individuals, most TCR sequences turned up only very rarely across donors. When HLA alleles, especially DR and DQ, strongly co-occurred, TCR associations were difficult to assign to individual alleles. Correlated functional status among segregating V segments might be attributable to linkage disequilibrium, but an unknown experimental factor could not be ruled out. The cohort was sequenced for TCR beta chains only, and without alpha or paired-chain data the features that could be detected were limited. For the cohort, immune exposure information was limited to CMV serostatus. Several of the top co-occurrence clusters appeared to be linked to parvovirus B19, influenza, CMV and Epstein-Barr virus, according to a later analysis. The presence/absence analyses assumed that sequencing depth was roughly uniform across donors, and that assumption may not be true. According to the authors, the approach could potentially be generalized to other disease states and immunological phenotypes. In both the original and validation cohorts, the classifier was reported to diagnose cytomegalovirus status with high specificity and sensitivity. According to a later analysis, most CMV-associated TCR beta chains appeared to be HLA-restricted, and the HLA associations seemed to be driven largely by CMV exposure. Three of the identified cytomegalovirus-associated TCR beta chains were confirmed in vitro to be specific for cytomegalovirus antigens. The earlier analysis of 587 of the donors excluded approximately 15 rarely observed V segments, including chromosome 9 orphons, because counts were too low. According to a later genetic analysis, donors in an Asian-associated ancestry cluster had fewer N-insertions in productive TCRs than the roughly 670-donor mean. The 87-base-pair reads could not distinguish some IMGT-functional V segments, including TRBV6-2 and TRBV6-3, so those segments were excluded. The study gave a list of 150 to 200 TCR beta chains associated with cytomegalovirus. Specific HLA alleles were associated with roughly 17,000 TCR beta sequences at a false discovery rate of 0.05 in a later analysis. HLA typing was unavailable for some donors at each locus, so association tests used only the typed subset. An earlier analysis of several hundred of the donors showed that most TCR beta V segments appeared in productive rearrangements either about 87% or about 30% of the time, which broadly matched IMGT annotations.

The cohort comprised 666 healthy bone marrow donors. All cohort members were sampled while nominally healthy, although unrecorded immune exposures were likely present. The donor was CMV seropositive and was included in the group of 250 to 350 seropositive cohort members. A peripheral blood sample was provided by each donor, and peripheral blood mononuclear cells were used for TCR beta sequencing. The Qiagen DNeasy Blood Extraction Kit was used to extract genomic DNA from the blood cell samples. CDR3 length: 15 amino acids, cysteine to phenylalanine. Only the CDR3 DNA stays, 45 bases, in frame from base 1. Cut back by 2 bases and 0 bases, the V and J ends lie 10 bases apart. The germline V gene gives CDR1 as SGHVS and CDR2 as FQNEAQ.

The sequenced sample consisted of PBMCs. This sequence was found in a woman aged 55 to 70 in good health and CMV-seropositive. Rearrangement joined TRBV7-8 to TRBJ1-1, with the D segment identity uncertain. The CDR3 has the sequence CASSLPSGMNTEAFF. In nucleotides, the sequence is TGTGCCAGCAGCTTACCCTCGGGGATGAACACTGAAGCTTTCTTT. Extended through the reference TRBV7-8 and TRBJ1-1 proteins, this CDR3 yields the full variable domain: GAGVSQSPRYKVAKRGQDVALRCDPISGHVSLFWYQQALGQGPEFLTYFQNEAQLDKSGLPSDRFFAERPEGSVSTLKIQRTQQEDSAVYLCASSLPSGMNTEAFFGQGTRLTVV.